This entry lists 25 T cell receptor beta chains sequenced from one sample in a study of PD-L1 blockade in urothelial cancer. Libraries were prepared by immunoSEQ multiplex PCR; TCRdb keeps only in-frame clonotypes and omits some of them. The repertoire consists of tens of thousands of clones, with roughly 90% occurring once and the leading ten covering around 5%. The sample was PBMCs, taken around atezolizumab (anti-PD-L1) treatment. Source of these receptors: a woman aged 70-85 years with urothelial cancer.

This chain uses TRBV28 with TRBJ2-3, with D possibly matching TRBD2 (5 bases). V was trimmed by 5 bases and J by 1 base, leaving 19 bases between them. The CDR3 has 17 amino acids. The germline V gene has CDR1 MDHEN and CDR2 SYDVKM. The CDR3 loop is CASSPPRGLGRTDTQYF. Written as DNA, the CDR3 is TGTGCCAGCAGTCCACCCAGAGGGCTGGGCCGCACAGATACGCAGTATTTT.

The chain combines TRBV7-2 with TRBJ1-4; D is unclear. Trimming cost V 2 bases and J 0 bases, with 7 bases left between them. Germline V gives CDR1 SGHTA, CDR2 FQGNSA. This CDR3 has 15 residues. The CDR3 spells CASSLWLATNEKLFF. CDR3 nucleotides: TGTGCCAGCAGCTTATGGCTTGCAACTAATGAAAAACTGTTTTTT.

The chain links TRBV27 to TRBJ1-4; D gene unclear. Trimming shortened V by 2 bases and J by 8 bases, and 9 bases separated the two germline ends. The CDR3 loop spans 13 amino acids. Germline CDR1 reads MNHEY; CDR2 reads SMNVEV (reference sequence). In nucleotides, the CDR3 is TGTGCCAGCAGTTTAGGCGCGGGGGAAAAACTGTTTTTT. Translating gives CASSLGAGEKLFF.

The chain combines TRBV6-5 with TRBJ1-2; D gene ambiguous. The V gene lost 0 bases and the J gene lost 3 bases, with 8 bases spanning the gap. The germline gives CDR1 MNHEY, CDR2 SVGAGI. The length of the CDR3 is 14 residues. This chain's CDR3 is CASSYSRVHYGYTF. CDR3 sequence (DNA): TGTGCCAGCAGTTACTCGCGGGTACACTATGGCTACACCTTC.

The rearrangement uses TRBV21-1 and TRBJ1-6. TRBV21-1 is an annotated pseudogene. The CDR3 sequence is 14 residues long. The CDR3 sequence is CASSKGRDHSPLHF. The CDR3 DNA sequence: TGTGCCAGCAGCAAAGGGAGGGATCATTCACCCCTCCACTTT.

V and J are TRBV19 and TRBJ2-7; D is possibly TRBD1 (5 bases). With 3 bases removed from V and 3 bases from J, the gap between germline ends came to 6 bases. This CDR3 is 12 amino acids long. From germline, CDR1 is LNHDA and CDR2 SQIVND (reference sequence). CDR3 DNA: TGTGCCAGTAGTATGCAGGGCTACGAGCAGTACTTC. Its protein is CASSMQGYEQYF.

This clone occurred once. The CDR3 nucleotides read TGCGCCAGCAGCTCTAGCGGGGAGCAGTTCTTC. It specifies CASSSSGEQFF. The chain has TRBV5-1 and TRBJ2-1, with TRBD2 matching 8 bases. Germline CDR1 and CDR2: SGHRS and YFSETQ. This CDR3 has 11 amino acids. J gave up 10 bases and V 3 bases, and 0 bases lay outside the gene matches.

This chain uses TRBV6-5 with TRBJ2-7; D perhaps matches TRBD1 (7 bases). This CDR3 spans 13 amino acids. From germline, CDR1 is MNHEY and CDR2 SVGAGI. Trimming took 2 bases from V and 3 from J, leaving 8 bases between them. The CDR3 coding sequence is TGTGCCAGCAGTTACCAGGGGGGCTACGAGCAGTACTTC. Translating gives CASSYQGGYEQYF.

DNA of the CDR3: TGTGCCAGCAGCTTGGAGGTGGGGGGGCCCCCCGGGGAGCTGTTTTTT. It yields the protein CASSLEVGGPPGELFF. This rearrangement joins TRBV5-4 to TRBJ2-2; tentative D call: TRBD2 (7 bases). V lost 0 bases and J 6 bases, leaving 15 bases between the germline ends. CDR3 length: 16 residues. Germline V CDR1 and CDR2: SGHNT, YYREEE (reference sequence).

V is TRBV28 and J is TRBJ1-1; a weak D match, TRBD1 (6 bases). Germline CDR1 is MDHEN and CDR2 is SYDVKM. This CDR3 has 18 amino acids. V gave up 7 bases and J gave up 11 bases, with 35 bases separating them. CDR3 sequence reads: CASTPGDGGGPGGRGAFF. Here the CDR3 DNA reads TGTGCCAGCACCCCCGGGGATGGCGGGGGGCCCGGGGGGAGGGGTGCTTTCTTT.

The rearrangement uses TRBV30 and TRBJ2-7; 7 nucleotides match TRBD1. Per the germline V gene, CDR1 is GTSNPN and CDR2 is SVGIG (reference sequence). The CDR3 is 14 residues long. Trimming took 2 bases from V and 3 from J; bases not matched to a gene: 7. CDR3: CAWSQSTGFYEQYF. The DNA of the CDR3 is TGTGCCTGGAGTCAATCGACAGGGTTCTACGAGCAGTACTTC.

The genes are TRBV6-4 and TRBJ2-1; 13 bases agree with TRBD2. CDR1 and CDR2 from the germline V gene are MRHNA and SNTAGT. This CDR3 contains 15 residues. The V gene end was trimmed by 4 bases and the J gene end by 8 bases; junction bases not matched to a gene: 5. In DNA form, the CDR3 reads TGTGCCAGCAGTGCTGGACTAGCGGGAGTGGATGAGCAGTTCTTC. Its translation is CASSAGLAGVDEQFF.

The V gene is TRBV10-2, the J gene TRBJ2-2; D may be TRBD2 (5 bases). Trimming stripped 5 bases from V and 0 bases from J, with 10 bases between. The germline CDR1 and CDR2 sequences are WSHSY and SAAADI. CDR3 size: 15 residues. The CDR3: CASSLTRTNTGELFF. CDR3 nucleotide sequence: TGCGCCAGCAGTCTTACTAGGACGAACACCGGGGAGCTGTTTTTT.

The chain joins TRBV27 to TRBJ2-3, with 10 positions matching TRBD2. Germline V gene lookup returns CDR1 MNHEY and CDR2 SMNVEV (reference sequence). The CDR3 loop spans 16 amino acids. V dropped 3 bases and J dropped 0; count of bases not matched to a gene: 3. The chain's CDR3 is CASSLNSGGSTDTQYF. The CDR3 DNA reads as TGTGCCAGCAGTTTGAATAGCGGGGGGAGCACAGATACGCAGTATTTT.

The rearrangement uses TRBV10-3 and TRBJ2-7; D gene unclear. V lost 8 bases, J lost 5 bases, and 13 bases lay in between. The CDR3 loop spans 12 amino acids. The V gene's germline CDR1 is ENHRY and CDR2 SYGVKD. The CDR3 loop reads CAIGPQRDEQYF. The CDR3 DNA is TGTGCCATCGGTCCGCAGCGAGACGAGCAGTACTTC.

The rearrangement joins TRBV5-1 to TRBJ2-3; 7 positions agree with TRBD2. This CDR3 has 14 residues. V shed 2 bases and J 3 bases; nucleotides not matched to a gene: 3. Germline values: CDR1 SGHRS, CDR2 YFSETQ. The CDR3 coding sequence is TGCGCCAGCAGCTTATCCGGGGGGACAGATACGCAGTATTTT. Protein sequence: CASSLSGGTDTQYF.

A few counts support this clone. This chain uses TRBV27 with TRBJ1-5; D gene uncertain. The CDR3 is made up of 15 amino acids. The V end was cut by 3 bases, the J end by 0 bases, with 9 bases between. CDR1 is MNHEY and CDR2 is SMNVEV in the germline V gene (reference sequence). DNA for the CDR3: TGTGCCAGCAGTTTGGCCCCAAATAGCAATCAGCCCCAGCATTTT. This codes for CASSLAPNSNQPQHF.

The CDR3 region has the DNA TGTGCCAGCAGCCAAGAAACTAGCGGGGGGGGAAGCACAGATACGCAGTATTTT. This codes for CASSQETSGGGSTDTQYF. The V gene is TRBV4-2, the J gene TRBJ2-3; 13 bases match TRBD2. The trim removed 0 bases at V and 0 bases at J, leaving 3 bases unmatched. The CDR3 runs to 18 residues. Germline V lookup: CDR1 LGHNA, CDR2 YNFKEQ.

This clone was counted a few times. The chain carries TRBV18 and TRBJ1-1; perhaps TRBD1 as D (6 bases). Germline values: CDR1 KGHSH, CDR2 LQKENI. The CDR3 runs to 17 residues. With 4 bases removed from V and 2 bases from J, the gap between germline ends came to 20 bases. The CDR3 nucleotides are TGTGCCAGCTCACTGTTACCCGTCGACAGGTTCAACACTGAAGCTTTCTTT. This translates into CASSLLPVDRFNTEAFF.

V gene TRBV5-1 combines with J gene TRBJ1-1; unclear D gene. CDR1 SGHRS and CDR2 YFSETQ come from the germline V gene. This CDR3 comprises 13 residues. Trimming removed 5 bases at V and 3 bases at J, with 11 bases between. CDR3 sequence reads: CASSSVGDTEAFF. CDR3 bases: TGCGCCAGCAGTTCCGTGGGAGACACTGAAGCTTTCTTT.

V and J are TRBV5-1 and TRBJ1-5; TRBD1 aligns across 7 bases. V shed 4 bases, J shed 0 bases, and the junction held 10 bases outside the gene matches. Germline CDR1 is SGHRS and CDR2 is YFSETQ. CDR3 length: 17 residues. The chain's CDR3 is CASSLSTGWDSNQPQHF. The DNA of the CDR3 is TGCGCCAGCAGCCTTTCGACAGGGTGGGATAGCAATCAGCCCCAGCATTTT.

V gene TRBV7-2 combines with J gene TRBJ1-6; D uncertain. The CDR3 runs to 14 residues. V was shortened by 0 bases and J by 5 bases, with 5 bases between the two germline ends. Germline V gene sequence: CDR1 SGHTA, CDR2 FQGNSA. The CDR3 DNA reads TGTGCCAGCAGCTTAGCACTAAATAATTCACCCCTCCACTTT. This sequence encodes CASSLALNNSPLHF.

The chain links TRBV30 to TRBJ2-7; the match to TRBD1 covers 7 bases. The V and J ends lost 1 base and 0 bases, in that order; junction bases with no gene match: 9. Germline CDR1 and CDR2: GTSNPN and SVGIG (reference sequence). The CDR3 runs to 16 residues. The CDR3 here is CAWSARTGRSSYEQYF. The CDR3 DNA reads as TGTGCCTGGAGTGCCCGGACAGGACGAAGCTCCTACGAGCAGTACTTC.

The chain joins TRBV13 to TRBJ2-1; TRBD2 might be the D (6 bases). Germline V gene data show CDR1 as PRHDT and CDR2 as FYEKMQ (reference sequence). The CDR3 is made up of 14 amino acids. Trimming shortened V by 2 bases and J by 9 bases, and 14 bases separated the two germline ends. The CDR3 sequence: CASSLFMGSGEQFF. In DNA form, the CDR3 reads TGTGCCAGCAGCTTATTTATGGGTAGCGGTGAGCAGTTCTTC. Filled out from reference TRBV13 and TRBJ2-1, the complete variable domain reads AAGVIQSPRHLIKEKRETATLKCYPIPRHDTVYWYQQGPGQDPQFLISFYEKMQSDKGSIPDRFSAQQFSDYHSELNMSSLELGDSALYFCASSLFMGSGEQFFGPGTRLTVL.

The CDR3 spells CASSLDFPLGELFF. CDR3 in DNA: TGTGCCAGCAGCTTAGACTTCCCCCTCGGGGAGCTGTTTTTT. This rearrangement joins TRBV11-3 to TRBJ2-2; D is undetermined. From germline, CDR1 is SGHNT and CDR2 YENEEA. V shed 0 bases and J shed 7 bases, with 9 bases lying between them. This CDR3 contains 14 residues.